Listed below are T cell receptor beta chains from one sample, sequenced in a study of tumor and adjacent non-tumor tissue in lung cancer. MiXCR, run by TCRdb on the multiplex PCR reads, gives a single entry per CDR3 protein. The sample shows around 79,000 distinct CDR3 sequences, 72% of them seen only once. Sequencing used lung tumor tissue. The receptor set was obtained from a woman aged 35 to 49 with non-small cell lung cancer. Both conserved end residues are trimmed from each CDR3. Each record gives: J gene, clone size, V gene, D gene, CDR3 protein. D genes are given only for firm matches. Clone size appears in some rows only: once, few, many, or a class for an expanded clone.

J gene: TRBJ2-2
clone size: NA
V gene: TRBV5-6
D gene: NA
CDR3 protein: TSSLALGLATRPNTVELF

J gene: TRBJ2-7
clone size: once
V gene: TRBV4-2
D gene: NA
CDR3 protein: ASSQELVSYEQY

J gene: TRBJ1-5
clone size: NA
V gene: TRBV12-3/TRBV12-4
D gene: NA
CDR3 protein: ASSSRGPTPQH

J gene: TRBJ2-6
clone size: NA
V gene: TRBV5-6
D gene: TRBD1
CDR3 protein: ACSLGQGNVLT

J gene: TRBJ2-1
clone size: NA
V gene: TRBV6-5
D gene: TRBD2
CDR3 protein: ASSPQAFSGRNGNEQF

J gene: TRBJ2-7
clone size: NA
V gene: TRBV28
D gene: NA
CDR3 protein: ASSRPGFGRDQY

J gene: TRBJ1-6
clone size: NA
V gene: TRBV11-3
D gene: NA
CDR3 protein: ASSHGENSPLH

J gene: TRBJ2-5
clone size: many
V gene: TRBV7-8
D gene: NA
CDR3 protein: ASSPDLAQY

J gene: TRBJ2-7
clone size: NA
V gene: TRBV6-2/TRBV6-3
D gene: TRBD2
CDR3 protein: ASTDEGGLAGNEQY

J gene: TRBJ2-3
clone size: NA
V gene: TRBV7-8
D gene: NA
CDR3 protein: ASSLYGLVAETDTQY

J gene: TRBJ2-7
clone size: NA
V gene: TRBV28
D gene: NA
CDR3 protein: ASSFVPIVGELTYEQY

J gene: TRBJ2-7
clone size: NA
V gene: TRBV11-2
D gene: NA
CDR3 protein: VSSLATYGQY

J gene: TRBJ1-2
clone size: NA
V gene: TRBV6-1
D gene: NA
CDR3 protein: ASSETNGGRDGYS

J gene: TRBJ2-5
clone size: NA
V gene: TRBV12-3/TRBV12-4
D gene: TRBD2
CDR3 protein: ASSSVTSGLYQVTQY

J gene: TRBJ2-5
clone size: many
V gene: TRBV28
D gene: NA
CDR3 protein: ASSSIGVRETQY

J gene: TRBJ2-1
clone size: NA
V gene: TRBV4-1
D gene: TRBD2
CDR3 protein: ASSQMPGLAGGDVYNEQF

J gene: TRBJ2-3
clone size: NA
V gene: TRBV20-1
D gene: TRBD2
CDR3 protein: STRPISGGPSPDTQY

J gene: TRBJ2-1
clone size: NA
V gene: TRBV29-1
D gene: TRBD2
CDR3 protein: GMGGETGGPVGNEQF

J gene: NA
clone size: NA
V gene: TRBV4-1
D gene: NA
CDR3 protein: ASSQGPRNQPQY

J gene: TRBJ2-3
clone size: NA
V gene: TRBV15
D gene: NA
CDR3 protein: ATGRIDSAFRDTQY

J gene: TRBJ2-3
clone size: once
V gene: TRBV7-9
D gene: TRBD2
CDR3 protein: AGSPQRVAGGPTADTQY

J gene: TRBJ2-4
clone size: once
V gene: TRBV5-1
D gene: TRBD1
CDR3 protein: ASSLDRGGRSKNIQN